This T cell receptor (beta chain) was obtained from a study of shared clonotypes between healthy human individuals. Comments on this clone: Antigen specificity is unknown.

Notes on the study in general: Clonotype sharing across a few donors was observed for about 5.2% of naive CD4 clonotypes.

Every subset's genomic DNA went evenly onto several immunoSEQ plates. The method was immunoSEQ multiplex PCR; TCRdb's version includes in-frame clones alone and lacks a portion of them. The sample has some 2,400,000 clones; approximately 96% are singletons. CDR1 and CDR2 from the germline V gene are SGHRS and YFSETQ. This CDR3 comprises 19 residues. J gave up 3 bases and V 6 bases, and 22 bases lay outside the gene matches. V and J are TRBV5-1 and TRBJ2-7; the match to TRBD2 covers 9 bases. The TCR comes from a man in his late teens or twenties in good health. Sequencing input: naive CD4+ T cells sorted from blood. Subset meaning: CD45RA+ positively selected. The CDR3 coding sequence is TGCGCCAGCAAATTGGGGGGACCCACTGTTCTAGCGGGGAACTACGAGCAGTACTTC. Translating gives CASKLGGPTVLAGNYEQYF. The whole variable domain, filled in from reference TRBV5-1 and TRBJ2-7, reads KAGVTQTPRYLIKTRGQQVTLSCSPISGHRSVSWYQQTPGQGLQFLFEYFSETQRNKGNFPGRFSGRQFSNSRSEMNVSTLELGDSALYLCASKLGGPTVLAGNYEQYFGPGTRLTVT.